Shown below are 3 T cell receptor beta chains from a single sample sequenced in a study of cytomegalovirus exposure and HLA in healthy donors. Use of 60 Vbeta and 13 Jbeta primers characterized the PCR. Assay: immunoSEQ multiplex PCR; the TCRdb copy retains only in-frame clones and omits some. The data contain approximately 180,000 clones, approximately 80% of them seen just once; the ten biggest clones take up about 4.9%. Specimen: PBMCs. All receptors derive from a man between 18 and 35 years old in good health and CMV-seronegative.

J is TRBJ1-5 and V is TRBV4-1; 11 nucleotides agree with TRBD1. The CDR3 runs to 16 residues. The junction had 4 bases not matched to a gene; V was cut back by 2 bases and J by 4 bases. CDR1 is MGHRA, CDR2 YSYEKL, per germline. The DNA of the CDR3 is TGCGCCAGCAGCCAAATTGGGACAGGGGGTAATCAGCCCCAGCATTTT. Protein sequence: CASSQIGTGGNQPQHF.

This rearrangement joins TRBV19 to TRBJ1-6, with D hard to call. Between the trimmed V and J ends, which lost 5 bases and 7 bases, there was a span of 6 bases. This CDR3 is built from 12 residues. Germline V gene lookup returns CDR1 LNHDA and CDR2 SQIVND (reference sequence). The CDR3 here is CASSPQNSPLHF. The CDR3 DNA is TGTGCCAGTAGTCCCCAGAATTCACCCCTCCACTTT.

The chain has TRBV9 and TRBJ2-7; 10 bases align to TRBD2. Germline values: CDR1 SGDLS, CDR2 YYNGEE. The CDR3 consists of 14 residues. The V gene end was trimmed by 2 bases and the J gene end by 3 bases; junction bases not matched to a gene: 2. CDR3 in amino acids: CASSVGLADYEQYF. DNA for the CDR3: TGTGCCAGCAGCGTTGGACTAGCGGACTACGAGCAGTACTTC.